The source of this T cell receptor (beta chain) is a study of blood T cell repertoires in COVID-19. About the study: From T cells, B-cell-depleted T cells, or PBMCs came the material, which was cDNA or gDNA.

In the study's own analysis: Amplified reference gene primers provided the basis for estimating nucleated cell counts. Clones were sequenced by immunoSEQ multiplex PCR, and TCRdb holds only the in-frame ones, with some missing. V, J and clone size were drawn from that table, and D and trimming were deduced from the DNA. Counted here are about 140,000 clones, more than 80% occurring once; the ten biggest clones make up about 7%. In germline, CDR1 is SGHAT, CDR2 FQDESV (reference sequence). The CDR3 spans 13 residues. Trimming took off 4 bases at V and 6 bases at J, with 11 bases between the two ends. Sequenced input: peripheral blood. This chain links TRBV11-1 with TRBJ2-3; maybe TRBD2 (5 bases). The clonotype originates from a human donor in a cohort sampled during active COVID-19. The CDR3 here is CASSSGFWDTQYF. In DNA, the CDR3 is TGTGCCAGCAGCTCGGGATTTTGGGATACGCAGTATTTT. The full variable domain, in which reference TRBV11-1 and TRBJ2-3 provide the parts outside the CDR3, is EAEVAQSPRYKITEKSQAVAFWCDPISGHATLYWYRQILGQGPELLVQFQDESVVDDSQLPKDRFSAERLKGVDSTLKIQPAELGDSAMYLCASSSGFWDTQYFGPGTRLTVL.